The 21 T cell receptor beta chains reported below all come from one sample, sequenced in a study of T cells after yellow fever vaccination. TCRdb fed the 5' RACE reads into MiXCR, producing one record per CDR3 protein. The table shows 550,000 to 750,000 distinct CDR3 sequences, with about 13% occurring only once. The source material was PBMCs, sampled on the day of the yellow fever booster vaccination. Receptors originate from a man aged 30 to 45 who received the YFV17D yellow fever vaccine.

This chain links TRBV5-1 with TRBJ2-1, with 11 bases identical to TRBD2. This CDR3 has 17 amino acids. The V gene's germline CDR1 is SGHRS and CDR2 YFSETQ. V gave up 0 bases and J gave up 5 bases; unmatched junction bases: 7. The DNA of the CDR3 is TGCGCCAGCAGCTTGGTGCTAACTAGCGGGAGCAACAATGAGCAGTTCTTC. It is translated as CASSLVLTSGSNNEQFF.

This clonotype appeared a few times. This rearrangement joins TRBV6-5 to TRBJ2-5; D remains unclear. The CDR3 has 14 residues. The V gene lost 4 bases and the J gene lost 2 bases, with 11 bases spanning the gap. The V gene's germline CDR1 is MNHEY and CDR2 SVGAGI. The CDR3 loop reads CASSFRTAQETQYF. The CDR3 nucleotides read TGTGCCAGCAGTTTTCGGACGGCACAAGAGACCCAGTACTTC.

The CDR3 nucleotides are TGTGCCAGCAGCGTAAATCCAGGAAACTATGGCTACACCTTC. Protein product: CASSVNPGNYGYTF. The chain carries TRBV9 and TRBJ1-2; D remains ambiguous. Trimming removed 1 base at V and 2 bases at J, with 9 bases between. Germline V lookup: CDR1 SGDLS, CDR2 YYNGEE. The CDR3 runs 14 residues.

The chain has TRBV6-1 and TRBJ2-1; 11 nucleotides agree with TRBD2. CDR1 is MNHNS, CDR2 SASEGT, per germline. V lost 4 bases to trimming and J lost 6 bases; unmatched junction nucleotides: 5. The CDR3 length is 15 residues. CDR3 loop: CASSVAGGPRNEQFF. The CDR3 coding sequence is TGTGCCAGCAGTGTAGCGGGAGGGCCTCGCAATGAGCAGTTCTTC.

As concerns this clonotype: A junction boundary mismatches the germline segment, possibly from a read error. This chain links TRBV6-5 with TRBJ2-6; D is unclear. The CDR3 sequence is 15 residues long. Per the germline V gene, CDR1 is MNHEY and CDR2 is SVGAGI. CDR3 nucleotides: TGTGCCAGCAGTAACTCCCCCCTTGGGGCCAACGTCCTGACTTTC. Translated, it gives CASSNSPLGANVLTF.

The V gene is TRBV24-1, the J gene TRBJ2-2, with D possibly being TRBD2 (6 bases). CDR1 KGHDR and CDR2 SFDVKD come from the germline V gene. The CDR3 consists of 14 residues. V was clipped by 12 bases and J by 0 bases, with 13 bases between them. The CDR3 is CAAGGGSNTGELFF. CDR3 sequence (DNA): TGTGCCGCCGGGGGAGGTTCGAACACCGGGGAGCTGTTTTTT.

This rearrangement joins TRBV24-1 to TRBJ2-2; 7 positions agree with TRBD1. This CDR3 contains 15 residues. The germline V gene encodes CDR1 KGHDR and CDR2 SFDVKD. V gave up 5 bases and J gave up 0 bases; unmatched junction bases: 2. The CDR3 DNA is TGTGCCACCAGTGCCGGGACAGCGAACACCGGGGAGCTGTTTTTT. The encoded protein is CATSAGTANTGELFF.

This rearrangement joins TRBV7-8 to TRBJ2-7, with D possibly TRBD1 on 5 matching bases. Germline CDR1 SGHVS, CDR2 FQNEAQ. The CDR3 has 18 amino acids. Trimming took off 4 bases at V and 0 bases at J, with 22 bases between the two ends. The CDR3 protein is CASSYSYGGAPSSYEQYF. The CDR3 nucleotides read TGTGCCAGCAGCTATTCCTACGGTGGGGCCCCGAGCTCCTACGAGCAGTACTTC.

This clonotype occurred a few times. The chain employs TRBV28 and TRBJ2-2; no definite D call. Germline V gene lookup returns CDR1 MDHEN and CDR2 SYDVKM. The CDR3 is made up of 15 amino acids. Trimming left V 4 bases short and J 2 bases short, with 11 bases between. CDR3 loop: CASSSPSPNTGELFF. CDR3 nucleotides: TGTGCCAGCAGTTCTCCGAGCCCAAACACCGGGGAGCTGTTTTTT.

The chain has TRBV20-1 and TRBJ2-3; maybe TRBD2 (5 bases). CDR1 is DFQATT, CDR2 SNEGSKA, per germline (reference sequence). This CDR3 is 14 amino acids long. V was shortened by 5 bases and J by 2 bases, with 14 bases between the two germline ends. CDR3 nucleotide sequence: TGCAGTGCTTCATATAGCGTAAACACAGATACGCAGTATTTT. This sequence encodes CSASYSVNTDTQYF.

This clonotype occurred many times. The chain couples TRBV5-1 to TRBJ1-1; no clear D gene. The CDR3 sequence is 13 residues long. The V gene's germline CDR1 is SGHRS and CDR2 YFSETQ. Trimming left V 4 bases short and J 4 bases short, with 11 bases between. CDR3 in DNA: TGCGCCAGCAGCAGAGTGGGGTTCACTGAAGCTTTCTTT. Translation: CASSRVGFTEAFF.

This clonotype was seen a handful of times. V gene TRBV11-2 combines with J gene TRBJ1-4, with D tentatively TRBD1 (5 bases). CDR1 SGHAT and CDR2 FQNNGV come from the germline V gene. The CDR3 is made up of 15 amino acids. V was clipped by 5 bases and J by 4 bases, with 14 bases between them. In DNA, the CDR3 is TGTGCCAGCAGCATAGGGACCGCTTTTAATGAAAAACTGTTTTTT. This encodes CASSIGTAFNEKLFF.

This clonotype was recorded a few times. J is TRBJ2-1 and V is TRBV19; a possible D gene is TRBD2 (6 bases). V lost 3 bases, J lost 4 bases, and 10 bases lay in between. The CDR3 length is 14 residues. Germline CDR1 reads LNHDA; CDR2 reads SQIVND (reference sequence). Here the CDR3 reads CASSISSGYNEQFF. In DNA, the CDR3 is TGTGCCAGTAGTATCTCCAGCGGGTACAATGAGCAGTTCTTC.

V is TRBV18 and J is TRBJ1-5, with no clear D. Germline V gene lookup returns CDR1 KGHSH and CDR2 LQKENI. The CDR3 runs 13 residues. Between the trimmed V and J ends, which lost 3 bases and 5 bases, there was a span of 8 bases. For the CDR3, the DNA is TGTGCCAGCTCACCGGACGAAGATCAGCCCCAGCATTTT. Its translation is CASSPDEDQPQHF.

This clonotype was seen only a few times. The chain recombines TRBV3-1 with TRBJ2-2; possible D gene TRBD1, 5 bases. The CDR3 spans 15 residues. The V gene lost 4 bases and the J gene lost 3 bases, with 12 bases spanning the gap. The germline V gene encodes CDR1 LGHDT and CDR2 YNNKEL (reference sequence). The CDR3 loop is CASSPGLTHTGELFF. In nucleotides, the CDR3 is TGTGCCAGCAGCCCAGGGTTGACACACACCGGGGAGCTGTTTTTT.

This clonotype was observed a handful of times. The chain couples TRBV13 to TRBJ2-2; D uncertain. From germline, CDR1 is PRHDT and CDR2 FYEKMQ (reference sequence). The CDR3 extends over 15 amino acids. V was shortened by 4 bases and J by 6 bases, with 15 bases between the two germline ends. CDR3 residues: CASSSYRTIPGELFF. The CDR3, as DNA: TGTGCCAGCAGCTCCTACCGGACGATTCCCGGGGAGCTGTTTTTT.

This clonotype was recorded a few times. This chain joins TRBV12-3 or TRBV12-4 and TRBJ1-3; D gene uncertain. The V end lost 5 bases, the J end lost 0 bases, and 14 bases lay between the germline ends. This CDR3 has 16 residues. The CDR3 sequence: CASSPRTEYSGNTIYF. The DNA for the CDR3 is TGTGCCAGCAGTCCCCGGACGGAGTACTCTGGAAACACCATATATTTT.

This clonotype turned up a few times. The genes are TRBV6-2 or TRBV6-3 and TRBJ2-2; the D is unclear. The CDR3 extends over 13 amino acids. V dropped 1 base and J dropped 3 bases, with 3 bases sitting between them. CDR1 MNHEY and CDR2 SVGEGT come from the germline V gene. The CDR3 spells CASSYWYTGELFF. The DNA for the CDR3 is TGTGCCAGCAGTTACTGGTACACCGGGGAGCTGTTTTTT.

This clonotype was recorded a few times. CDR3 coding DNA: TGTGCCAGCAGCTTAGAGGCTAGCGGGAGCTTGAATGAGCAGTTCTTC. Protein sequence: CASSLEASGSLNEQFF. The V gene is TRBV11-2, the J gene TRBJ2-1, with 10 bases that match TRBD2. Germline CDR1 reads SGHAT; CDR2 reads FQNNGV. V dropped 0 bases and J dropped 7; count of bases not matched to a gene: 6. CDR3 length: 16 amino acids.

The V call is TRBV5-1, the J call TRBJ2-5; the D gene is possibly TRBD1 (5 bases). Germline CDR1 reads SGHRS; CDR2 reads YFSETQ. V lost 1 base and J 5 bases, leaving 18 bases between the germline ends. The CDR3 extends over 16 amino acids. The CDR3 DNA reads TGCGCCAGCAGCTTGCTCGTCGGTGGTTCAGGGGAGACCCAGTACTTC. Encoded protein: CASSLLVGGSGETQYF.

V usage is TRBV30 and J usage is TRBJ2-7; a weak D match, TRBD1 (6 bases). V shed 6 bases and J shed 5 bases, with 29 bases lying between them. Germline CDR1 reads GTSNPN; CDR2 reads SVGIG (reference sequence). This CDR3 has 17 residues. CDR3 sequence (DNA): TGTGCCTGCCGTGGGGGATACGGACAGATAAAGAGTAACGAGCAGTACTTC. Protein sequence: CACRGGYGQIKSNEQYF.